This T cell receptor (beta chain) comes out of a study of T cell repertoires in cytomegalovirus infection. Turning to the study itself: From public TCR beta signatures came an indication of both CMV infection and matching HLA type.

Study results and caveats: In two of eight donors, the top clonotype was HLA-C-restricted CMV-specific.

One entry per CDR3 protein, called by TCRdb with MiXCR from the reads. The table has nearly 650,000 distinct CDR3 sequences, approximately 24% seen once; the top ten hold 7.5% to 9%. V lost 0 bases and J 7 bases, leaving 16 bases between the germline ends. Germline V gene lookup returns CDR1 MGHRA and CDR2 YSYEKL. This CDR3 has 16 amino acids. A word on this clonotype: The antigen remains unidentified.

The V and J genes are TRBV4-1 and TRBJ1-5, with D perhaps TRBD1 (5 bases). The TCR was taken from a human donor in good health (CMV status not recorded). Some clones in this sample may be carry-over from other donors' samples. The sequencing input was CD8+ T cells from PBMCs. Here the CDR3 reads CASSQDSGGRHQPQHF. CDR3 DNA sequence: TGCGCCAGCAGCCAAGATTCGGGGGGAAGGCACCAGCCCCAGCATTTT.